This TCR beta chain was recovered during a study of liver allograft versus peripheral blood T cells. The overall study: Blood and transplanted-liver T cell receptor repertoires from recipients were compared. Study-wide points: Peripheral blood T cell receptor repertoires reportedly differed from those found within liver allografts.

Trimming took 0 bases from V and 3 from J, leaving 6 bases between them. Germline V gives CDR1 MNHEY, CDR2 SVGAGI. CDR3 length: 14 amino acids. This clonotype is labeled as medium-sized. Its antigen is undetermined. A single record per CDR3 protein comes from TCRdb applying MiXCR to the reads. This sample has some 8,000 distinct CDR3 sequences, with approximately 17% found just once. This chain uses TRBV6-5 with TRBJ1-3; D is unclear. This TCR was recovered from a human patient who had a liver transplant. Some T cells may have originated in the graft donor. CDR3 in amino acids: CASSYSASGNTIYF. The CDR3 nucleotides are TGTGCCAGCAGTTACTCGGCGAGTGGAAACACCATATATTTT.